Sequencing of this T cell receptor (beta chain) was carried out in a study of cytomegalovirus exposure and HLA in healthy donors. Deletions cut 3 bases from V and 0 bases from J, with 10 bases between. CDR3 length: 15 residues. Per germline, CDR1 SGHRS and CDR2 YFSETQ. Study findings and constraints: A list of about 160 TCR beta chains associated with cytomegalovirus was given. Association of a missense DCLRE1C variant with TCR beta V- and J-gene trimming was reported in a later analysis.

As for this clone: Its antigen remains unidentified.

Donors were nominally healthy when sampled, though unrecorded immune exposures were likely. Primers for the PCR totalled 60 Vbeta and 13 Jbeta. Only in-frame clones appear in the TCRdb table, and some are missing; sequencing was by immunoSEQ multiplex PCR. The data contain 200,000 or so clones, roughly 83% of them singletons. The rearrangement links TRBV5-1 to TRBJ2-1; tentatively, D is TRBD2 (6 bases). Sequenced: PBMCs. The sequence was collected from a male donor in good health and CMV-seropositive. The CDR3 DNA reads as TGCGCCAGCAGCTCCGCGGGAAACTCCTACAATGAGCAGTTCTTC. This encodes CASSSAGNSYNEQFF.